This T cell receptor (beta chain) was retrieved from a study of a mutant IDH1 vaccine in newly diagnosed glioma. Turning to the study itself: Pretreatment consisted of radiotherapy, temozolomide, or both, with most receiving both. Overall study results and limits: With respect to changes in top peripheral T cell clonotypes, pseudoprogression seemed unrelated.

Time point given: week 11, during vaccination. All doses held 300 ug of mutant IDH1 20-mer peptide, with topical imiquimod. For this clone: Its antigen remains unidentified.

Only in-frame clones appear in the TCRdb table, and some are missing; sequencing was by immunoSEQ multiplex PCR. The data show 35,000 to 45,000 clones, with under 90% seen just once and approximately 15% held by the top ten. This CDR3 comprises 13 residues. Germline V lookup: CDR1 MNHNS, CDR2 SASEGT. Trimming stripped 7 bases from V and 0 bases from J, with 10 bases between. The sample in question was peripheral blood mononuclear cells (PBMCs), obtained from a glioma patient whose treatment included an IDH1 peptide vaccine. The TCR comes from a woman aged 30 to 39 with glioma. Some clones in this sample may be carry-over from other donors' samples. The rearrangement joins TRBV6-1 to TRBJ2-7; D uncertain. CDR3 sequence (DNA): TGTGCCAGCACCCCAGATGGCTCCTACGAGCAGTACTTC. Protein product: CASTPDGSYEQYF.